This TCR beta chain is from a study of cytomegalovirus exposure and HLA in healthy donors. Study observations and caveats: Many donors carried some public TCRs, although rarity characterized most TCR sequences. Reported results showed that the classifier diagnosed cytomegalovirus status with high specificity and sensitivity.

This table comes from immunoSEQ multiplex PCR, and its TCRdb copy is limited to in-frame clones, with some not included. Of about 220,000 clones in the sample, 85% to 90% were seen once. With respect to this clone: Its target is not known.

From germline, CDR1 is MDHEN and CDR2 SYDVKM. Trimming shortened V by 6 bases and J by 4 bases, and 10 bases separated the two germline ends. This CDR3 is 13 amino acids long. An approximately 120-subject validation cohort, separate from the approximately 610-subject first cohort, supplied the donors. The sequenced sample consisted of PBMCs. The rearrangement uses TRBV28 and TRBJ1-5; D is unresolved. The receptor's source is a man younger than 35 in good health and CMV-seronegative. The chain's CDR3 is CASRDITNQPQHF. Here the CDR3 DNA reads TGTGCCAGCAGAGACATCACGAATCAGCCCCAGCATTTT.